Each of the 17 T cell receptor beta chains below was sequenced from the same sample in a study of shared clonotypes between healthy human individuals. Repertoires were generated with immunoSEQ multiplex PCR, while TCRdb's copy carries only in-frame clones and drops some. The table shows over a million clones, with roughly 96% occurring only once. Sample: naive CD4+ T cells sorted from blood. As to subset: CD45RA+ positively selected. These receptors were obtained from a man aged 30 to 39 in good health.

The rearrangement joins TRBV19 to TRBJ2-1; possible D gene TRBD1, 6 bases. In germline, CDR1 is LNHDA, CDR2 SQIVND (reference sequence). V was trimmed by 7 bases and J by 2 bases, leaving 12 bases between them. The CDR3 has 14 amino acids. The CDR3 bases are TGTGCCAGTAACCGGGACACGGCCTACAATGAGCAGTTCTTC. This encodes CASNRDTAYNEQFF.

V and J are TRBV28 and TRBJ2-1, with 15 bases that match TRBD2. This CDR3 is 17 amino acids long. J gave up 6 bases and V 0 bases, and 3 bases lay outside the gene matches. Germline V gives CDR1 MDHEN, CDR2 SYDVKM. CDR3 in amino acids: CASSLWGTSGRFNEQFF. Written as DNA, the CDR3 is TGTGCCAGCAGTTTATGGGGGACTAGCGGGAGGTTCAATGAGCAGTTCTTC.

This clone was picked up one time. V is TRBV6-1 and J is TRBJ1-5; 7 bases match TRBD1. The ends lost 4 bases at V and 2 bases at J; junction bases unmatched: 5. Germline V CDR1 and CDR2: MNHNS, SASEGT. The CDR3 has 15 residues. CDR3 DNA sequence: TGTGCCAGCAGTGGTGACAGGGCAGGCAATCAGCCCCAGCATTTT. Its translation is CASSGDRAGNQPQHF.

Comments on this clone: The same CDR3 is also encoded by other DNA sequences in this sample. V usage is TRBV2 and J usage is TRBJ1-4; D gene uncertain. The CDR3 consists of 11 residues. With 8 bases removed from V and 2 bases from J, the gap between germline ends came to 3 bases. Germline loops: CDR1 SNHLY, CDR2 FYNNEI. CDR3 DNA: TGTGCCAGCTCGACTAATGAAAAACTGTTTTTT. It specifies CASSTNEKLFF.

The gene calls are TRBV6-5 and TRBJ2-1; 10 bases align to TRBD2. V lost 0 bases and J lost 4; bases outside the gene matches: 3. Germline CDR1 is MNHEY and CDR2 is SVGAGI. The CDR3 spans 16 residues. CDR3 region: CASSYSLAGGYNEQFF. In DNA form, the CDR3 reads TGTGCCAGCAGTTACTCTTTAGCGGGAGGTTACAATGAGCAGTTCTTC.

This chain joins TRBV27 and TRBJ2-7, with TRBD2 as a possible D gene (6 bases). CDR3 size: 14 residues. The germline V gene encodes CDR1 MNHEY and CDR2 SMNVEV (reference sequence). Trimming removed 5 bases at V and 2 bases at J, with 13 bases between. The CDR3: CASSEWRGTYEQYF. CDR3 in DNA: TGTGCCAGCAGTGAGTGGCGGGGAACCTACGAGCAGTACTTC.

This clone was detected once. The rearrangement links TRBV12-2 to TRBJ2-7; the tabulated D call, TRBD2, remains unverified against the DNA. TRBV12-2 is a known pseudogene. There are 18 residues in the CDR3. CDR3 nucleotides: TGTGCAAGTCGCTTAGTGATCCTCGGGGTAGGGAATAAGGGCGAGCAGTACTTC. This encodes CASRLVILGVGNKGEQYF.

The chain joins TRBV7-2 to TRBJ2-7; 7 bases align to TRBD1. Germline-derived CDR1 and CDR2 are SGHTA and FQGNSA. CDR3 size: 14 residues. Trimming took 5 bases from V and 1 from J; bases not matched to a gene: 5. The CDR3 here is CASSARDRSYEQYF. The CDR3 DNA is TGTGCCAGCAGCGCTAGGGACAGATCCTACGAGCAGTACTTC.

The chain couples TRBV19 to TRBJ2-3; 15 bases are shared with TRBD2. The ends lost 4 bases at V and 2 bases at J; junction bases unmatched: 4. From germline, CDR1 is LNHDA and CDR2 SQIVND (reference sequence). This CDR3 region has 17 residues. The CDR3 nucleotides read TGTGCCAGTAGTACCGGGACTAGCGGGAGGAACACAGATACGCAGTATTTT. It codes for CASSTGTSGRNTDTQYF. The variable domain in full, with the rest retrieved from reference TRBV19 and TRBJ2-3, is DGGITQSPKYLFRKEGQNVTLSCEQNLNHDAMYWYRQDPGQGLRLIYYSQIVNDFQKGDIAEGYSVSREKKESFPLTVTSAQKNPTAFYLCASSTGTSGRNTDTQYFGPGTRLTVL.

This rearrangement joins TRBV2 to TRBJ2-2; no definite D call. The germline CDR1 and CDR2 sequences are SNHLY and FYNNEI. The CDR3 is made up of 13 amino acids. V lost 2 bases and J lost 4, with 5 bases in between. The CDR3 DNA is TGTGCCAGCAGTGAAAGGGTCACCGGGGAGCTGTTTTTT. This encodes CASSERVTGELFF.

This clone showed up just once. The rearrangement joins TRBV27 to TRBJ2-7; 7 nucleotides line up with TRBD1. Trimming cost V 2 bases and J 3 bases; bases outside gene matches: 10. Germline assignment: CDR1 MNHEY and CDR2 SMNVEV (reference sequence). There are 16 residues in the CDR3. The CDR3 spells CASSLDRDATNYEQYF. CDR3 DNA sequence: TGTGCCAGCAGTTTAGACAGGGACGCGACTAACTACGAGCAGTACTTC.

The CDR3 sequence: CASSPPLLAGVSNEQFF. The DNA for the CDR3 is TGTGCCAGCTCACCACCGCTGCTAGCGGGAGTCAGCAATGAGCAGTTCTTC. V usage is TRBV18 and J usage is TRBJ2-1; 10 bases align to TRBD2. V lost 0 bases to trimming and J lost 6 bases; unmatched junction nucleotides: 8. CDR3 length equals 17 residues. Looked up from germline, CDR1 is KGHSH and CDR2 is LQKENI. The full variable domain, rest sourced from reference TRBV18 and TRBJ2-1, is NAGVMQNPRHLVRRRGQEARLRCSPMKGHSHVYWYRQLPEEGLKFMVYLQKENIIDESGMPKERFSAEFPKEGPSILRIQQVVRGDSAAYFCASSPPLLAGVSNEQFFGPGTRLTVL.

The chain is built from TRBV9 and TRBJ2-2; 8 bases are a match to TRBD1. Germline CDR1 and CDR2: SGDLS and YYNGEE. The CDR3 has 16 residues. V trimming: 1 base; J trimming: 4 bases; junction bases outside the gene matches: 6. The CDR3 protein is CASSVRSTGGTGELFF. Written as DNA, the CDR3 is TGTGCCAGCAGCGTAAGAAGTACAGGGGGCACCGGGGAGCTGTTTTTT.

V and J are TRBV6-6 and TRBJ2-4; D perhaps matches TRBD2 (6 bases). The V and J ends lost 0 bases and 6 bases respectively, with 15 bases between them. This CDR3 spans 16 amino acids. CDR1 and CDR2 from the germline V gene are MNHNY and SVGAGI (reference sequence). The CDR3 reads CASSYSVGTTRNIQYF. The DNA for the CDR3 is TGTGCCAGCAGTTACTCTGTTGGGACGACTAGAAACATTCAGTACTTC.

The chain couples TRBV15 to TRBJ1-5, with 7 bases fitting TRBD1. The V gene's germline CDR1 is LNHNV and CDR2 YYDKDF (reference sequence). J gave up 3 bases and V 5 bases, and 4 bases lay outside the gene matches. This CDR3 is built from 14 residues. The CDR3 loop is CATSPRGNNQPQHF. Written as DNA, the CDR3 is TGTGCCACCAGCCCCAGGGGGAACAATCAGCCCCAGCATTTT.

The chain joins TRBV4-2 to TRBJ2-3, with TRBD2 as a possible D gene (6 bases). Trimming took 0 bases from V and 4 from J, leaving 17 bases between them. The germline V gene encodes CDR1 LGHNA and CDR2 YNFKEQ. This CDR3 has 17 residues. CDR3: CASSQDGLGSISDTQYF. In DNA, the CDR3 is TGTGCCAGCAGCCAAGATGGGCTCGGGAGCATATCAGATACGCAGTATTTT.

This clone was recorded once. This chain links TRBV9 with TRBJ1-5; perhaps TRBD1 as D (5 bases). Germline CDR1 and CDR2: SGDLS and YYNGEE. The length of the CDR3 is 14 residues. Trimming removed 0 bases at V and 4 bases at J, with 8 bases between. CDR3 coding DNA: TGTGCCAGCAGCGTAGACGGGACGAATCAGCCCCAGCATTTT. This sequence encodes CASSVDGTNQPQHF.